The entry below gives a single TCR beta chain sequence along with its context. Its antigen is unidentified. Germline V gene sequence: CDR1 KGHSH, CDR2 LQKENI. Trimming shortened V by 0 bases and J by 7 bases, and 15 bases separated the two germline ends. CDR3 length equals 15 residues. The entry originates in a study of siplizumab effects on memory and regulatory T cells. The assay looked at some 93,000 TCR templates in each sample. The data were produced by immunoSEQ multiplex PCR, yet TCRdb's version contains in-frame clones alone and is incomplete. The sample yields about 100,000 clones, 75% to 95% seen once. Study outcomes and limitations: Alloreactive sequences from unstimulated CD4+ memory cells fell significantly with siplizumab. The naive T cell population seemed more diverse than memory cells and seemed a major contributor to the alloresponse. To unstimulated subsets, only a minor fraction of alloreactive clones could be mapped.

The J gene is TRBJ1-2, the V gene TRBV18; D is possibly TRBD1 (5 bases). The specimen was CD4+ T cells sorted from blood. This clonotype was obtained from a human donor in good health. Some clones in this sample may be carry-over from other donors' samples. Written as DNA, the CDR3 is TGTGCCAGCTCACCACCGTCCGTGGGGACGGGTGGCTACACCTTC. Its translation: CASSPPSVGTGGYTF.